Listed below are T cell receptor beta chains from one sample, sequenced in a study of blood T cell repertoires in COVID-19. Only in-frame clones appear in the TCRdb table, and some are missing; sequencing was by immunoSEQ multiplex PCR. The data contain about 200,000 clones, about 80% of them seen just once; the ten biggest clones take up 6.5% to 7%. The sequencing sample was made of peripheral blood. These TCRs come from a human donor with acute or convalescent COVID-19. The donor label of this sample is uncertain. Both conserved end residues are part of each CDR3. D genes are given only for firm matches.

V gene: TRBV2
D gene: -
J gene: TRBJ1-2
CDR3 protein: CAIQEYYGYTF
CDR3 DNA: TGTGCCATACAGGAGTACTATGGCTACACCTTC

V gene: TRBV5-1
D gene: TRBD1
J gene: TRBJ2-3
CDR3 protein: CASSLPGQGATDTQYF
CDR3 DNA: TGCGCCAGCAGCTTGCCGGGACAGGGGGCGACAGATACGCAGTATTTT

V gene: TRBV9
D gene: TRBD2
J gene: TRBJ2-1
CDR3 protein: CASSVGSGLAGGLNEQFF
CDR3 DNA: TGTGCCAGCAGCGTAGGATCGGGACTAGCGGGAGGGCTTAATGAGCAGTTCTTC

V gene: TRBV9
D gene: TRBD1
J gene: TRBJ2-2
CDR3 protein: CASSETGWELFF
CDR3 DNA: TGTGCCAGCAGCGAGACAGGGTGGGAGCTGTTTTTT

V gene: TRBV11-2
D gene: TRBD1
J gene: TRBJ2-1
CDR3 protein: CASSPGQGPYNEQFF
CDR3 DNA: TGTGCCAGCAGCCCAGGACAGGGCCCCTACAATGAGCAGTTCTTC

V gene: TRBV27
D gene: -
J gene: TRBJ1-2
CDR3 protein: CASSRAGAYGYTF
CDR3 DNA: TGTGCCAGCAGCCGTGCGGGGGCCTATGGCTACACCTTC

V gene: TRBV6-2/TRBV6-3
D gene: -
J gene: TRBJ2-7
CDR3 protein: CASSYAPTGTYEQYF
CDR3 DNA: TGTGCCAGCAGTTACGCCCCAACAGGGACCTACGAGCAGTACTTC

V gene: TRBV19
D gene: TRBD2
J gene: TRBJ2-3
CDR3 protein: CASSIGTSGLGRTDTQYF
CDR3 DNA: TGTGCCAGTAGTATAGGTACTAGCGGCCTAGGGCGCACAGATACGCAGTATTTT

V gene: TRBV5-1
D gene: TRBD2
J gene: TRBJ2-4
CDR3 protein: CASSPRETKKIQYF
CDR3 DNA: TGCGCCAGCAGCCCGCGGGAGACCAAAAAGATTCAGTACTTC

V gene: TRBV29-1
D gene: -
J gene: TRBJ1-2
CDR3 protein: CSVDSGNYGYTF
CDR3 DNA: TGCAGCGTTGATTCCGGTAACTATGGCTACACCTTC

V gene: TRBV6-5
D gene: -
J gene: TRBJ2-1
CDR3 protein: CASKKQGGNEQFF
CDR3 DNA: TGTGCCAGCAAAAAACAGGGTGGGAATGAGCAGTTCTTC

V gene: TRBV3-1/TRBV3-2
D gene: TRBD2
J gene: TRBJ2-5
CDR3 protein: CASSQGGRVARETQYF
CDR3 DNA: TGTGCCAGCAGCCAAGGCGGGAGGGTAGCGAGAGAGACCCAGTACTTC